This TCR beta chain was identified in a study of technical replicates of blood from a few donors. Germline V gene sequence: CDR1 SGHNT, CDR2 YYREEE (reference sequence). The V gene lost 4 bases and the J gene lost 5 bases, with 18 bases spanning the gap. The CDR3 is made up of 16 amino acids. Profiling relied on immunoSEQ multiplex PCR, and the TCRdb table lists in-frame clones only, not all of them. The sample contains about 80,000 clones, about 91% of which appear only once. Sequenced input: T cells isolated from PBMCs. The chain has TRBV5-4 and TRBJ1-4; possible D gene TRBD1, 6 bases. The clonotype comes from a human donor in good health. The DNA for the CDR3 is TGTGCCAGCAGCCATAACGGGGGGGCCGGGAATGAAAAACTGTTTTTT. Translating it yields CASSHNGGAGNEKLFF.